The rows below give T cell receptor beta chains drawn from one sample of a study of blood T cell repertoires in COVID-19. Profiling relied on immunoSEQ multiplex PCR, and the TCRdb table lists in-frame clones only, not all of them. The table records around 61,000 clones, roughly 87% of them present only once. The specimen sequenced was peripheral blood. Every receptor here comes from a woman aged 55-70 years with COVID-19, enrolled during active disease. Each CDR3 is given with its conserved first and last residue. Fields, in order: J gene, V gene, D gene, clone size, CDR3 DNA, CDR3 protein. D genes are given only for firm matches. Clone sizes are given selectively: once, few, many, or a class where the clone is expanded.

TRBJ2-1	TRBV9	.	few	TGTGCCAGCAGCGTAGCTATAGAGGGGACTGGCTCCTACAATGAGCAGTTCTTC	CASSVAIEGTGSYNEQFF
TRBJ1-5	TRBV2	TRBD1	.	TGTGCCAGCTCTCGGGACAGGGGCCATCAGCCCCAGCATTTT	CASSRDRGHQPQHF
TRBJ2-4	TRBV19	.	.	TGTGCCAGTAGGACGGGGCGGGAAGCCAAAAACATTCAGTACTTC	CASRTGREAKNIQYF
TRBJ1-3	TRBV14	.	.	TGTGCCAGCAGCCAGGGCGGGTGGTTCTCTGGAAACACCATATATTTT	CASSQGGWFSGNTIYF
TRBJ1-3	TRBV2	TRBD1	.	TGTGCCAGCAGGGGGACAGTAACTGGAAACACCATATATTTT	CASRGTVTGNTIYF
TRBJ2-5	TRBV3-1/TRBV3-2	.	.	TGTGCCAGCAGCCAAGGGGAACCCGGAGGGCCGGGGGAGACCCAGTACTTC	CASSQGEPGGPGETQYF
TRBJ1-1	TRBV7-9	TRBD1	.	TGTGCCAGCAGCCCCCCGGGACAGGCCGCCTCCCCTGAAGCTTTCTTT	CASSPPGQAASPEAFF
TRBJ1-4	TRBV30	.	once	TGTGCCTGGACTATCCCCTCTAATGAAAAACTGTTTTTT	CAWTIPSNEKLFF
TRBJ2-1	TRBV6-5	.	.	TGTGCCACCAAACGGAGCGTATCCTACAATGAGCAGTTCTTC	CATKRSVSYNEQFF
TRBJ2-1	TRBV11-3	.	.	TGTGCCAGCAGTCTAACACAACAGGGAGCGAATGAGCAGTTCTTC	CASSLTQQGANEQFF
TRBJ2-7	TRBV24-1	.	.	TGTGCCACCGCGACAGCGGGTCTTCCCTACGAGCAGTACTTC	CATATAGLPYEQYF
TRBJ2-7	TRBV5-4	.	.	TGTGCCAGCAGCTCTGGTAAAGCAGGAAGCTCCTACGAGCAGTACTTC	CASSSGKAGSSYEQYF
TRBJ2-2	TRBV18	TRBD1	.	TGTGCCAGCTCACCCGGACAGGGACCCGGGGAGCTGTTTTTT	CASSPGQGPGELFF
TRBJ2-5	TRBV3-1/TRBV3-2	.	.	TGTGCCAGCGAACCTAGTTCGATGGAGACCCAGTACTTC	CASEPSSMETQYF
TRBJ2-2	TRBV5-4	.	.	TGTGCCAGCAGCCCTACAGAGAACACCGGGGAGCTGTTTTTT	CASSPTENTGELFF
TRBJ1-2	TRBV6-6	.	.	TGTGCCAGCAGTTCTGGACAGTATGGCTACACCTTC	CASSSGQYGYTF
TRBJ2-3	TRBV7-2	.	.	TGTGCCAGCAGCTTAGGTAGGGGCCAGGGGACGGATACGCAGTATTTT	CASSLGRGQGTDTQYF
TRBJ1-1	TRBV7-8	.	.	TGTGCCAGCAGCTTAAGAACGGGTTCCCCCACTGAAGCTTTCTTT	CASSLRTGSPTEAFF
TRBJ1-6	TRBV4-3	.	.	TGCGCCAGCAGCCAAGATCGTGAGGGATCCTATAATTCACCCCTCCACTTT	CASSQDREGSYNSPLHF
TRBJ1-2	TRBV6-6	TRBD1	.	TGTGCCAGCAGTCGACAGGGGGGCTACACCTTC	CASSRQGGYTF
TRBJ2-2	TRBV19	.	.	TGTGCCAGTAGTATACGACTCCTCAGCGGGGAGCTGTTTTTT	CASSIRLLSGELFF
TRBJ2-2	TRBV5-1	.	.	TGCGCCAGCAGCTTGACCGGACTAGGGGGAGGTTCCGGGGAGCTGTTTTTT	CASSLTGLGGGSGELFF
TRBJ2-2	TRBV19	TRBD2	.	TGTGCCAGTAGGGGACTAGCCGACACCGGGGAGCTGTTTTTT	CASRGLADTGELFF
TRBJ1-5	TRBV12-3/TRBV12-4	.	.	TGTGCCAGCAGCGACGGGGGACAGCCCCAGCATTTT	CASSDGGQPQHF
TRBJ2-3	TRBV3-1/TRBV3-2	TRBD2	.	TGTGCCAGCAGCCAAAATAGCGGGGGCACAGATACGCAGTATTTT	CASSQNSGGTDTQYF
TRBJ2-3	TRBV19	.	.	TGTGCCAGTAGTATTGGGGCACTCGGTTGGGATACGCAGTATTTT	CASSIGALGWDTQYF
TRBJ2-1	TRBV9	TRBD2	.	TGTGCCAGCAGCTCCCGGACTAGCGGGGAAACCTACAATGAGCAGTTCTTC	CASSSRTSGETYNEQFF
TRBJ1-1	TRBV7-9	.	.	TGTGCCAGCAGCTTACAACAGGTGAACACTGAAGCTTTCTTT	CASSLQQVNTEAFF
TRBJ2-7	TRBV7-9	.	.	TGTGCCAGCACCCCTCTCCTCACAGACGGTCACGGCCACTACGAGCAGTACTTC	CASTPLLTDGHGHYEQYF
TRBJ1-1	TRBV24-1	TRBD1	.	TGTGCCACCACAGGGACAGGGGCCAACACTGAAGCTTTCTTT	CATTGTGANTEAFF
TRBJ1-5	TRBV5-1	TRBD1	.	TGCGCCAGCAGCGTCCCGACAGGGCTCCCTCAGCCCCAGCATTTT	CASSVPTGLPQPQHF
TRBJ2-2	TRBV10-3	.	.	TGTGCCATCAGTGGGAGTCCTCAAGGGGAGCTGTTTTTT	CAISGSPQGELFF